These 5 T cell receptor beta chains came from one sample sequenced in a study of T cell changes during pregnancy in multiple sclerosis. Repertoires were generated with immunoSEQ multiplex PCR, while TCRdb's copy carries only in-frame clones and drops some. The data contain tens of thousands of clones, roughly 93% of them singletons. The material sequenced was peripheral blood, taken in the second trimester of pregnancy. These receptors were taken from a female donor with multiple sclerosis, enrolled in a pregnancy study.

V usage is TRBV28 and J usage is TRBJ1-1, with D perhaps matching TRBD1 (5 bases). The CDR3 covers 15 residues. Trimming shortened V by 3 bases and J by 0 bases, and 11 bases separated the two germline ends. Germline CDR1 and CDR2: MDHEN and SYDVKM. In DNA, the CDR3 is TGTGCCAGCAGTTTCGGGGGACGGTTGAACACTGAAGCTTTCTTT. The encoded protein is CASSFGGRLNTEAFF.

The chain couples TRBV7-6 to TRBJ1-1; D call uncertain. This CDR3 contains 12 residues. V was trimmed by 6 bases and J by 11 bases, leaving 16 bases between them. The germline CDR1 and CDR2 sequences are SGHVS and FNYEAQ. The CDR3 is CASSSSGNLAFF. As DNA, the CDR3 is TGTGCCAGCAGTTCATCCGGGAACTTGGCTTTCTTT.

The chain recombines TRBV5-1 with TRBJ2-2; D possibly corresponds to TRBD2 (7 bases). Trimming left V 0 bases short and J 0 bases short, with 15 bases between. The CDR3 is 18 amino acids. Germline CDR1 reads SGHRS; CDR2 reads YFSETQ. CDR3 amino acids: CASSLAPGGSPNTGELFF. Written as DNA, the CDR3 is TGCGCCAGCAGCTTGGCCCCGGGGGGCTCCCCGAACACCGGGGAGCTGTTTTTT.

The chain couples TRBV27 to TRBJ1-6, with 7 bases that match TRBD1. The CDR3 runs 15 residues. CDR1 and CDR2 from the germline V gene are MNHEY and SMNVEV (reference sequence). J gave up 10 bases and V 10 bases, and 16 bases lay outside the gene matches. As DNA, the CDR3 is TGTGCCACCCTGCCCAGGGGGAAATTCGGCTCACCCCTCCACTTT. Translated: CATLPRGKFGSPLHF.

This chain links TRBV7-9 with TRBJ1-2, with 9 bases lining up with TRBD1. V lost 7 bases, J lost 8 bases, and 8 bases stayed unmatched. The CDR3 runs to 13 residues. CDR1 and CDR2 (germline): SEHNR, FQNEAQ (reference sequence). This CDR3 reads CASIRTGGGGYTF. The CDR3 DNA is TGTGCCAGCATACGAACAGGGGGCGGCGGCTACACCTTC.